This passage covers 12 T cell receptor beta chains from one sample sequenced in a study of cytomegalovirus exposure and HLA in healthy donors. TCRdb keeps only in-frame clones here, not all; method: immunoSEQ multiplex PCR. The sample shows about 120,000 clones, about 96% of them seen only once. Material: PBMCs. The source is a man aged 18 to 29 in good health and CMV-seronegative.

V usage is TRBV15 and J usage is TRBJ1-1; tentatively, D is TRBD1 (5 bases). This CDR3 is built from 16 residues. V was pared by 3 bases and J by 2 bases, with 16 bases between. CDR1 and CDR2 from the germline V gene are LNHNV and YYDKDF (reference sequence). The CDR3 DNA reads TGTGCCACCAGCAGCCTTGATGACAGCTACAACACTGAAGCTTTCTTT. Amino acid sequence: CATSSLDDSYNTEAFF. The entire variable domain, with the rest obtained from reference TRBV15 and TRBJ1-1, is as follows: DAMVIQNPRYQVTQFGKPVTLSCSQTLNHNVMYWYQQKSSQAPKLLFHYYDKDFNNEADTPDNFQSRRPNTSFCFLDIRSPGLGDTAMYLCATSSLDDSYNTEAFFGQGTRLTVV.

The count of this clone is one. The chain employs TRBV7-2 and TRBJ2-3; tentative D call: TRBD1 (6 bases). This CDR3 is built from 17 residues. V was trimmed by 1 base and J by 4 bases, leaving 18 bases between them. In germline, CDR1 is SGHTA, CDR2 FQGNSA. CDR3 nucleotides: TGTGCCAGCAGCTTAGTTGCAGGGACAAATCGCGCAGATACGCAGTATTTT. It specifies CASSLVAGTNRADTQYF.

The chain recombines TRBV6-1 with TRBJ1-5; D remains ambiguous. Germline loops: CDR1 MNHNS, CDR2 SASEGT. The CDR3 covers 15 residues. The V and J ends lost 1 base and 1 base respectively, with 8 bases between them. The DNA of the CDR3 is TGTGCCAGCAGTGAAGTGGGCTCGAGCAATCAGCCCCAGCATTTT. It translates to CASSEVGSSNQPQHF.

This rearrangement joins TRBV10-3 to TRBJ2-7; maybe TRBD1 (7 bases). The V and J ends lost 3 bases and 0 bases respectively, with 12 bases between them. CDR3 length: 15 amino acids. Germline V lookup: CDR1 ENHRY, CDR2 SYGVKD. The CDR3 bases are TGTGCCATCAGTGAAGTGCAGGGGGGCTCCTACGAGCAGTACTTC. This encodes CAISEVQGGSYEQYF.

The gene calls are TRBV6-1 and TRBJ2-7, with D unclear. CDR1 MNHNS and CDR2 SASEGT come from the germline V gene. The CDR3 consists of 11 residues. V was trimmed by 4 bases and J by 4 bases, leaving 5 bases between them. The CDR3 region has the DNA TGTGCCAGCAGTGGAGGTTACGAGCAGTACTTC. This sequence encodes CASSGGYEQYF.

The sample holds one count of this clone. The chain links TRBV28 to TRBJ1-2; 7 bases are a match to TRBD1. V shed 5 bases, J shed 4 bases, and the junction held 7 bases outside the gene matches. The V gene's germline CDR1 is MDHEN and CDR2 SYDVKM. The CDR3 sequence is 14 residues long. The CDR3 spells CASSPPDRVYGYTF. CDR3 coding DNA: TGTGCCAGCAGTCCCCCCGACAGGGTCTATGGCTACACCTTC.

The chain joins TRBV6-1 to TRBJ2-7, with 7 bases identical to TRBD1. The CDR3 spans 11 residues. Germline CDR1 is MNHNS and CDR2 is SASEGT. Trimming cost V 8 bases and J 7 bases; bases outside gene matches: 5. The CDR3 reads CASGQVLEQYF. In DNA, the CDR3 is TGTGCCAGCGGACAGGTCTTGGAGCAGTACTTC.

The V and J genes are TRBV11-1 and TRBJ2-7; 8 bases are a match to TRBD2. This CDR3 comprises 15 residues. V shed 8 bases and J 1 base; nucleotides not matched to a gene: 10. Germline V gene data show CDR1 as SGHAT and CDR2 as FQDESV (reference sequence). The CDR3 DNA reads as TGTGCCAGCGAGAAAGGGACTAGATATTCCTACGAGCAGTACTTC. This sequence encodes CASEKGTRYSYEQYF.

The genes are TRBV9 and TRBJ2-1; 10 bases are a match to TRBD2. The germline gives CDR1 SGDLS, CDR2 YYNGEE. CDR3 length equals 18 residues. The ends lost 0 bases at V and 2 bases at J; junction bases unmatched: 8. The CDR3 reads CASSVGGYSGRAYNEQFF. In nucleotides, the CDR3 is TGTGCCAGCAGCGTAGGCGGGTACAGCGGGAGGGCCTACAATGAGCAGTTCTTC.

The chain recombines TRBV6-5 with TRBJ1-1; D not certain. CDR3 length: 14 residues. Looked up from germline, CDR1 is MNHEY and CDR2 is SVGAGI. V was clipped by 0 bases and J by 2 bases, with 7 bases between them. The CDR3 sequence: CASSYSATNTEAFF. For the CDR3, the DNA is TGTGCCAGCAGTTACTCAGCTACTAACACTGAAGCTTTCTTT.

This chain connects TRBV5-6 to TRBJ2-2; tentative D call: TRBD1 (5 bases). Germline-derived CDR1 and CDR2 are SGHDT and YYEEEE. The CDR3 runs to 16 residues. Between the trimmed V and J ends, which lost 0 bases and 1 base, there was a span of 10 bases. In nucleotides, the CDR3 is TGTGCCAGCAGCTTGGCTAATAGGGGGAACACCGGGGAGCTGTTTTTT. Amino acids: CASSLANRGNTGELFF.

CDR3 amino acids: CASSPDSYGYTF. The DNA for the CDR3 is TGTGCCAGCAGCCCTGACAGCTATGGCTACACCTTC. The J gene is TRBJ1-2, the V gene TRBV7-9, with D possibly matching TRBD1 (5 bases). V lost 5 bases to trimming and J lost 4 bases, with 8 bases between them. This CDR3 has 12 amino acids. CDR1 is SEHNR, CDR2 FQNEAQ, per germline (reference sequence).